The entry below gives a single TCR beta chain sequence along with its context. The antigen is undetermined. V was shortened by 0 bases and J by 0 bases, with 10 bases between the two germline ends. CDR3 size: 15 residues. The germline gives CDR1 SGHRS, CDR2 YFSETQ. Generated by immunoSEQ multiplex PCR, the TCRdb table keeps only in-frame clones and is missing some. The data contain about 45,000 clones, roughly two thirds of them singletons. Chemo-refractory metastatic non-small-cell lung cancer patients underwent focal radiation alongside CTLA-4 blockade with ipilimumab. The source of the sample is a study of radiotherapy plus CTLA-4 blockade in lung cancer. Study as a whole: Objective response was observed in roughly a sixth of patients, and disease control in just over 30%. Study-wide findings and caveats: Reports identified early blood T cell clone dynamics, with interferon-beta, as the best response predictor. Blood TCR clones of tumor origin expanded after radiotherapy plus ipilimumab.

This chain joins TRBV5-1 and TRBJ2-7, with D perhaps TRBD2 (6 bases). Here the sequenced sample was peripheral blood, taken from a patient treated with radiotherapy plus ipilimumab. This sequence originates from a human donor with non-small cell lung cancer who had a complete response to radiotherapy plus ipilimumab. CDR3 in amino acids: CASSLAAGSSYEQYF. CDR3 in DNA: TGCGCCAGCAGCTTGGCCGCCGGGAGCTCCTACGAGCAGTACTTC.